This is a list of T cell receptor beta chains from one sample in a study of blood T cell repertoires in COVID-19. The repertoire was sequenced with immunoSEQ multiplex PCR; TCRdb's copy has only in-frame clones and lacks some. The data contain roughly 360,000 clones, around 83% of them singletons. The sample comprised PBMCs or T cells enriched from blood (not recorded which). The source is a woman in her 50s who had recovered from COVID-19. Both conserved end residues are part of each CDR3. A D gene is named only where the DNA matches it firmly. The listing skips clone size in some rows; elsewhere it reads once, few, many or a size class.

d_call	clone_size	v_call	j_call	cdr3_aa	cdr3_nt
-	-	TRBV7-8	TRBJ2-1	CASSPLRLERVYNEQFF	TGTGCCAGCAGCCCGTTACGACTAGAGCGTGTCTACAATGAGCAGTTCTTC
-	few	TRBV9	TRBJ1-2	CASSVGRGGGVSGYTF	TGTGCCAGCAGCGTCGGGCGAGGAGGGGGGGTTTCTGGCTACACCTTC
TRBD2	-	TRBV2	TRBJ2-1	CASSMNPGLAYNEQFF	TGTGCCAGCAGTATGAATCCGGGACTAGCCTACAATGAGCAGTTCTTC
TRBD1	-	TRBV19	TRBJ1-1	CASSFSPWGTGKLGAEAFF	TGTGCCAGTAGTTTCTCCCCATGGGGGACAGGCAAACTCGGCGCTGAAGCTTTCTTT
TRBD1	-	TRBV5-1	TRBJ1-2	CASSPRGEGYTF	TGCGCCAGCAGCCCCAGGGGGGAGGGCTACACCTTC
-	-	TRBV30	TRBJ1-5	CAWSVGQANYQPQHF	TGTGCCTGGAGTGTGGGGCAGGCGAATTATCAGCCCCAGCATTTT
-	-	TRBV6-4	TRBJ1-2	CASSQGNNYGYTF	TGTGCCAGCAGCCAGGGGAATAACTATGGCTACACCTTC
-	-	TRBV9	TRBJ1-6	CASSETDTLSSYNSPLHF	TGTGCCAGCAGCGAGACGGACACCTTGAGCTCCTATAATTCACCCCTCCACTTT
TRBD2	-	TRBV23-1	TRBJ2-5	CASNPWEGGETQYF	TGCGCCAGCAATCCGTGGGAGGGTGGGGAGACCCAGTACTTC
TRBD1	-	TRBV7-9	TRBJ1-4	CASSSGQGNVEKLFF	TGTGCCAGCAGCTCGGGACAGGGGAACGTAGAAAAACTGTTTTTT
-	many	TRBV6-5	TRBJ1-2	CASSAGPLVYGYTF	TGTGCCAGCAGCGCGGGCCCTCTGGTCTATGGCTACACCTTC
-	few	TRBV30	TRBJ1-2	CAWSKRVNYGYTF	TGTGCCTGGAGTAAGAGGGTGAACTATGGCTACACCTTC
TRBD1	once	TRBV29-1	TRBJ2-7	CSGAQGARNEQYF	TGCAGCGGTGCACAGGGGGCGCGCAACGAGCAGTACTTC
-	-	TRBV4-3	TRBJ1-1	CASSQGWQLNTEAFF	TGCGCCAGCAGCCAAGGTTGGCAATTGAACACTGAAGCTTTCTTT
TRBD1	-	TRBV19	TRBJ1-2	CASSMPRNFGQGVLVGYTF	TGTGCCAGTAGTATGCCACGAAACTTTGGACAGGGGGTTTTAGTTGGCTACACCTTC
TRBD2	once	TRBV7-9	TRBJ2-5	CASRPWGGDGETQYF	TGTGCCAGCAGACCGTGGGGAGGGGACGGAGAGACCCAGTACTTC
-	-	TRBV11-3	TRBJ1-1	CASSSGVNTEAFF	TGTGCCAGCAGCTCCGGGGTGAACACTGAAGCTTTCTTT
-	-	TRBV6-2/TRBV6-3	TRBJ2-5	CASSPITDVQETQYF	TGTGCCAGCAGTCCCATTACAGATGTCCAAGAGACCCAGTACTTC
TRBD1	-	TRBV27	TRBJ1-1	CASSADRDTLVINTEAFF	TGTGCCAGCAGTGCCGACAGGGATACATTAGTTATTAACACTGAAGCTTTCTTT
TRBD1	-	TRBV11-3	TRBJ1-2	CASSPDRAGGYTF	TGTGCCAGCAGCCCGGACAGGGCGGGGGGCTACACCTTC
-	once	TRBV5-4	TRBJ2-1	CASSFLIARGGLYNEQFF	TGTGCCAGCAGCTTTCTTATCGCCAGGGGCGGATTGTACAATGAGCAGTTCTTC
-	-	TRBV19	TRBJ1-1	CASSWGNRVNTEAFF	TGTGCCAGTAGTTGGGGCAACAGGGTGAACACTGAAGCTTTCTTT
-	-	TRBV6-5	TRBJ1-5	CASRGNPNQPQHF	TGTGCCAGCCGAGGAAACCCCAATCAGCCCCAGCATTTT
TRBD2	-	TRBV5-1	TRBJ2-7	CASSLVAGGNEEQYF	TGCGCCAGCAGCTTGGTAGCGGGGGGCAATGAGGAGCAGTACTTC
-	once	TRBV5-5	TRBJ1-5	CASSPAGDGQPQHF	TGTGCCAGCAGCCCCGCAGGGGATGGCCAGCCCCAGCATTTT
TRBD2	few	TRBV9	TRBJ2-1	CASSVSSGGLSGNEQFF	TGTGCCAGCAGCGTATCTAGCGGGGGCCTCTCGGGGAATGAGCAGTTCTTC
TRBD1	-	TRBV5-1	TRBJ1-2	CASNVAAGGFGYTF	TGCGCCAGCAACGTGGCGGCAGGGGGCTTTGGCTACACCTTC
-	-	TRBV30	TRBJ2-1	CAWTGSSYNEQFF	TGTGCCTGGACGGGTAGCTCCTACAATGAGCAGTTCTTC
-	many	TRBV5-4	TRBJ1-2	CASSLAEGYGYTF	TGTGCCAGCAGCTTGGCGGAGGGCTATGGCTACACCTTC
TRBD2	once	TRBV4-1	TRBJ2-1	CASSQDAVAGGYNEQFF	TGCGCCAGCAGCCAAGACGCTGTAGCGGGAGGGTACAATGAGCAGTTCTTC
TRBD1	once	TRBV11-3	TRBJ1-1	CASSSRTGGTTEAFF	TGTGCCAGCAGCTCGAGGACAGGGGGGACCACTGAAGCTTTCTTT
TRBD2	-	TRBV4-1	TRBJ2-5	CASSQASSGDEPTQYF	TGCGCCAGCAGCCAAGCCTCAAGCGGGGACGAACCGACCCAGTACTTC
-	-	TRBV15	TRBJ1-5	CATSRDRVSQPQHF	TGTGCCACCAGCAGAGACAGGGTCTCCCAGCCCCAGCATTTT
-	-	TRBV7-9	TRBJ1-4	CAAGVTALNEKLFF	TGTGCGGCCGGTGTGACTGCCCTTAATGAAAAACTGTTTTTT
-	-	TRBV6-5	TRBJ1-2	CASRPLQGATYGYTF	TGTGCCAGCAGACCCCTACAGGGAGCTACCTATGGCTACACCTTC
-	-	TRBV19	TRBJ1-1	CASSTWARQAFF	TGTGCCAGTAGTACCTGGGCCCGGCAAGCTTTCTTT
TRBD1	-	TRBV10-3	TRBJ2-7	CAISPGQGYEQYF	TGTGCCATCAGTCCGGGACAGGGCTACGAGCAGTACTTC
TRBD1	-	TRBV19	TRBJ1-2	CASTPTGTGAYGYTF	TGTGCCAGTACCCCGACGGGGACAGGGGCCTATGGCTACACCTTC
TRBD1	-	TRBV20-1	TRBJ2-7	CRAQGPYEQYF	TGCAGAGCACAGGGGCCCTACGAGCAGTACTTC
TRBD2	once	TRBV9	TRBJ2-1	CASSVLAGSYNEQFF	TGTGCCAGCAGCGTACTAGCGGGATCCTACAATGAGCAGTTCTTC
-	-	TRBV7-8	TRBJ2-7	CASSLSPISNFPYEQYF	TGTGCCAGCAGCTTATCCCCTATTAGCAACTTCCCCTACGAGCAGTACTTC
-	once	TRBV7-3	TRBJ1-1	CASSFAGNTEAFF	TGTGCCAGCAGCTTTGCGGGTAACACTGAAGCTTTCTTT
TRBD1	-	TRBV7-2	TRBJ2-1	CASSLRGPGTGVSEQFF	TGTGCCAGCAGCTTACGGGGTCCCGGGACAGGGGTTAGTGAGCAGTTCTTC
TRBD1	few	TRBV27	TRBJ1-6	CASSLGETGVKSPLHF	TGTGCCAGCAGTTTAGGGGAGACAGGGGTGAAATCACCCCTCCACTTT
-	-	TRBV7-2	TRBJ1-3	CASSLRDTNSGNTIYF	TGTGCCAGCAGCTTAAGGGACACAAACTCTGGAAACACCATATATTTT
TRBD1	-	TRBV3-1/TRBV3-2	TRBJ1-2	CASSTGKLGYTF	TGTGCCAGCTCGACAGGGAAACTTGGCTACACCTTC
-	-	TRBV30	TRBJ1-2	CAWSVGLYGYTF	TGTGCCTGGAGTGTTGGGCTTTATGGCTACACCTTC
TRBD2	-	TRBV7-9	TRBJ2-6	CASSLGRTSISSGANVLTF	TGTGCCAGCAGCTTAGGCAGGACTAGCATCAGCTCTGGGGCCAACGTCCTGACTTTC
TRBD2	-	TRBV7-2	TRBJ2-1	CASSFPGKLAGKYNEQFF	TGTGCCAGCAGCTTCCCAGGGAAACTAGCGGGGAAATACAATGAGCAGTTCTTC
-	once	TRBV11-2	TRBJ1-1	CASSFRVDTEAFF	TGTGCCAGCAGCTTCAGGGTGGATACTGAAGCTTTCTTT
-	-	TRBV5-6	TRBJ1-3	CASSPQDRENTIYF	TGTGCCAGCAGCCCTCAGGACCGGGAAAACACCATATATTTT
TRBD1	once	TRBV3-1/TRBV3-2	TRBJ1-1	CASSPGTVGFEAFF	TGTGCCAGCAGCCCCGGGACAGTAGGTTTTGAAGCTTTCTTT
-	-	TRBV10-3	TRBJ2-4	CAISESESGRGRGSGNIQYF	TGTGCCATCAGTGAGTCGGAGTCGGGGAGAGGAAGGGGGTCCGGAAACATTCAGTACTTC
TRBD1	-	TRBV2	TRBJ1-6	CASHGRGQGSPLHF	TGTGCCAGCCACGGTAGGGGGCAGGGCTCACCCCTCCACTTT
TRBD1	-	TRBV4-1	TRBJ1-1	CASSQDNDRGRPEAFF	TGCGCCAGCAGCCAAGACAATGACAGGGGGCGTCCTGAAGCTTTCTTT